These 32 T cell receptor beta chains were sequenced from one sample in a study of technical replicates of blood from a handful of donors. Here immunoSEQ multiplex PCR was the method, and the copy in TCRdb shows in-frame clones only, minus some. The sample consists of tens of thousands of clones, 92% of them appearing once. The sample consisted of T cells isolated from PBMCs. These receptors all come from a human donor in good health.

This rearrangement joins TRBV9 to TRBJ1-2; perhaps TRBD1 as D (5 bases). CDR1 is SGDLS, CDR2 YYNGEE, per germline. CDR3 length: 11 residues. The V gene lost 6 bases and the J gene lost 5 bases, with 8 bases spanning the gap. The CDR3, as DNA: TGTGCCAGCAAGGGACTGTATGGCTACACCTTC. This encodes CASKGLYGYTF.

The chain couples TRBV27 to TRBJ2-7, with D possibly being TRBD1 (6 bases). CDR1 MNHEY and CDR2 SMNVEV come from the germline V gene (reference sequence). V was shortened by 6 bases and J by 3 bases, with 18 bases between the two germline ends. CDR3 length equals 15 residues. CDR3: CASSRTAVLYYEQYF. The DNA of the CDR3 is TGTGCCAGCAGCCGGACAGCCGTGCTTTACTACGAGCAGTACTTC.

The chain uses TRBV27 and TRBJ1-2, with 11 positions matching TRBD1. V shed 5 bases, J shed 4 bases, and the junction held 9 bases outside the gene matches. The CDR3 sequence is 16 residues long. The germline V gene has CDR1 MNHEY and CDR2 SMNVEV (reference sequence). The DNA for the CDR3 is TGTGCCAGCAGTATCAGGACAGGGGGCGCCGGCTATGGCTACACCTTC. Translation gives CASSIRTGGAGYGYTF.

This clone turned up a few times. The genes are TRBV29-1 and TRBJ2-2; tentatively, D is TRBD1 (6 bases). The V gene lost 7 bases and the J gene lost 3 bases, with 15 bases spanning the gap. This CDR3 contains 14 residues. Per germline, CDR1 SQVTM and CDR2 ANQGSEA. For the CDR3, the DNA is TGCAGCGGCTCCTCAGGGGTGTACACCGGGGAGCTGTTTTTT. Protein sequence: CSGSSGVYTGELFF.

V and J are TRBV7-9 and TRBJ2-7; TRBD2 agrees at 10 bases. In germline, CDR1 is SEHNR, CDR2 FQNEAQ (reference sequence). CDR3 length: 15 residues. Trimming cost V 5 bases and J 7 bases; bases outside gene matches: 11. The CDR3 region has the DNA TGTGCCAGCAGCCCCGTAAGCGGGAGGGCCCAGGAGCAGTACTTC. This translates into CASSPVSGRAQEQYF. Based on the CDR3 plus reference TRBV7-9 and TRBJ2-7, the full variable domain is DTGVSQNPRHKITKRGQNVTFRCDPISEHNRLYWYRQTLGQGPEFLTYFQNEAQLEKSRLLSDRFSAERPKGSFSTLEIQRTEQGDSAMYLCASSPVSGRAQEQYFGPGTRLTVT.

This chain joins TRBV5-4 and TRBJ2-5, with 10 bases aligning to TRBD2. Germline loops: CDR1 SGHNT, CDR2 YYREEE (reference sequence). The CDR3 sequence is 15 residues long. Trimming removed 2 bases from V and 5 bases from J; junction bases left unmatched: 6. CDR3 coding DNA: TGTGCCAGCAGCTTAACCAGCGGGAGGGAGGAGACCCAGTACTTC. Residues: CASSLTSGREETQYF.

CDR3: CASSSGTGGYGYTF. The CDR3 DNA sequence: TGTGCCAGCAGCTCAGGGACAGGGGGCTATGGCTACACCTTC. V is TRBV7-3 and J is TRBJ1-2, with 11 positions matching TRBD1. The germline V gene has CDR1 SGHTA and CDR2 FQGTGA. The V and J ends lost 4 bases and 4 bases, in that order; junction bases with no gene match: 2. This CDR3 comprises 14 residues.

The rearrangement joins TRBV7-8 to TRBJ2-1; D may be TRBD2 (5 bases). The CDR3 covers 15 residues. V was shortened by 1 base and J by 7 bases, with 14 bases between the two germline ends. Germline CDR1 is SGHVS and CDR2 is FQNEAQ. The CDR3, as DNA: TGTGCCAGCAGCTTAGAGGCTAGAAGGAGGAATGAGCAGTTCTTC. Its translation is CASSLEARRRNEQFF. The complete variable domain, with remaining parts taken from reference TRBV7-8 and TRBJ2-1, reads GAGVSQSPRYKVAKRGQDVALRCDPISGHVSLFWYQQALGQGPEFLTYFQNEAQLDKSGLPSDRFFAERPEGSVSTLKIQRTQQEDSAVYLCASSLEARRRNEQFFGPGTRLTVL.

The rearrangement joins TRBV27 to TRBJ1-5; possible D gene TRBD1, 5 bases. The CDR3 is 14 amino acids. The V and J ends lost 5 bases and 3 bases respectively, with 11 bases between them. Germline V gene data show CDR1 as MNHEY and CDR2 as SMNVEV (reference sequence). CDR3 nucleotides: TGTGCCAGCAGTGTGGCAGGGCTCAATCAGCCCCAGCATTTT. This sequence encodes CASSVAGLNQPQHF.

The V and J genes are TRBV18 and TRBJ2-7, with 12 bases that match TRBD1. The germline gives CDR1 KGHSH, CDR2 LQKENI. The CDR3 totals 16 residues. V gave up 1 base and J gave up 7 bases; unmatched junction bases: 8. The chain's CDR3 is CASSPLTGTGGGEQYF. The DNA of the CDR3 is TGTGCCAGCTCACCACTGACCGGGACAGGGGGCGGTGAGCAGTACTTC.

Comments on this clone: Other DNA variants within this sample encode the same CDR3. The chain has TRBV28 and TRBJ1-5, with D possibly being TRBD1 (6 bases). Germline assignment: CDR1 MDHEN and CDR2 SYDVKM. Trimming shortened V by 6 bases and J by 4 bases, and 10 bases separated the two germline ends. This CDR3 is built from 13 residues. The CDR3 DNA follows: TGTGCCAGCAGCCGGACAGTTAATCAGCCCCAGCATTTT. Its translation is CASSRTVNQPQHF.

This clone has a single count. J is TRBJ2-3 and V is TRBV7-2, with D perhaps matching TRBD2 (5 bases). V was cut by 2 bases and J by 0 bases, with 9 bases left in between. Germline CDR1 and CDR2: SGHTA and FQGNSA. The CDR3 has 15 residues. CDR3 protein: CASSLSAVSTDTQYF. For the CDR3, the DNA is TGTGCCAGCAGCTTATCAGCGGTGAGCACAGATACGCAGTATTTT.

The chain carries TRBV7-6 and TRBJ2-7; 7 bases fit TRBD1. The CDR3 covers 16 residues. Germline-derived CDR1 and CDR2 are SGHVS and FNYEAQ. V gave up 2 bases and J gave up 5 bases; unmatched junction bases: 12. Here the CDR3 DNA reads TGTGCCAGCAGCTTAAGACAGGGAATCAGCTTCCACGAGCAGTACTTC. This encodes CASSLRQGISFHEQYF.

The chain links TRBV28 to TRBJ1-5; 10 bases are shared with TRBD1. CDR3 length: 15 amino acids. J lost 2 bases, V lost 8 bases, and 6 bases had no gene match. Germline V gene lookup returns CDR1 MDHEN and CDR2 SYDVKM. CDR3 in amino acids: CASVGGTGGNQPQHF. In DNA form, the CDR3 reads TGTGCCAGCGTAGGAGGGACAGGGGGCAATCAGCCCCAGCATTTT.

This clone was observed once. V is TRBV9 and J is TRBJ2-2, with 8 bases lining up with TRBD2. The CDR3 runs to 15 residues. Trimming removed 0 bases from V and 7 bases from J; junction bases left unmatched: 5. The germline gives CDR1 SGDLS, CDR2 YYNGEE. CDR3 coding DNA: TGTGCCAGCAGCGTAGCGGGAGGGCCCCTCGGGGAGCTGTTTTTT. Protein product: CASSVAGGPLGELFF.

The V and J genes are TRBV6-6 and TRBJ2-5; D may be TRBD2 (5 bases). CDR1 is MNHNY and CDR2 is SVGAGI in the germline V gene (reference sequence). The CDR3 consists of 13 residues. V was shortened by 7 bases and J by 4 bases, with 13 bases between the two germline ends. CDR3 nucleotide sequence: TGTGCCAGCACCGAGAGGGTATTAGAGACCCAGTACTTC. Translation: CASTERVLETQYF.

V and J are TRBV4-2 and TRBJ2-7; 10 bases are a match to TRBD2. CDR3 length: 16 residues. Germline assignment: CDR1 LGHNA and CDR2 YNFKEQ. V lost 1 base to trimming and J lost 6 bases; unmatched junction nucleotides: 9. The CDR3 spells CASSQVRAGGPGEQYF. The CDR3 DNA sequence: TGTGCCAGCAGCCAAGTAAGAGCGGGAGGGCCTGGCGAGCAGTACTTC.

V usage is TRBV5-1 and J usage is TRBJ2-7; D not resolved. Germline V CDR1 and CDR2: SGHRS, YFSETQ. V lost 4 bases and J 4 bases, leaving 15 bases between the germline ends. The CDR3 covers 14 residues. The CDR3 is CASSTMTLNYEQYF. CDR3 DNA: TGCGCCAGCAGCACCATGACACTTAATTACGAGCAGTACTTC. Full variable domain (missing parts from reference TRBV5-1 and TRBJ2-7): KAGVTQTPRYLIKTRGQQVTLSCSPISGHRSVSWYQQTPGQGLQFLFEYFSETQRNKGNFPGRFSGRQFSNSRSEMNVSTLELGDSALYLCASSTMTLNYEQYFGPGTRLTVT.

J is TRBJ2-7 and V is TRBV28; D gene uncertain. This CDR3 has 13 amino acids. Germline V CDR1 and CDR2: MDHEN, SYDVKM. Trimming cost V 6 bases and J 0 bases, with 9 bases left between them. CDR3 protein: CASRPTPSYEQYF. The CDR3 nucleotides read TGTGCCAGCAGGCCGACTCCCTCCTACGAGCAGTACTTC.

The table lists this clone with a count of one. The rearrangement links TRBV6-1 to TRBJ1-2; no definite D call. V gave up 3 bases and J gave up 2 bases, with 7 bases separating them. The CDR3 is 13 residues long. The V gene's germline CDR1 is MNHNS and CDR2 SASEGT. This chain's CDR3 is CASSDRLNYGYTF. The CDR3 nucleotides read TGTGCCAGCAGTGACAGACTCAACTATGGCTACACCTTC.

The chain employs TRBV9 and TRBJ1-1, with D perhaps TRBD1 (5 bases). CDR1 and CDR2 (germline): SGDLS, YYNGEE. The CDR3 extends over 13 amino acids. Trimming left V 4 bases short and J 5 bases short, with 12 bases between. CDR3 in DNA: TGTGCCAGCAGCAAAAGGGGCACGACTGAAGCTTTCTTT. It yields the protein CASSKRGTTEAFF.

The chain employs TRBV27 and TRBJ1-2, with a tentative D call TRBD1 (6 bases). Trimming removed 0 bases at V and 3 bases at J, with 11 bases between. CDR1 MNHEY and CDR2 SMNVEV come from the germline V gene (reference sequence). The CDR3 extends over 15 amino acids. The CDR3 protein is CASSLSGAGDYGYTF. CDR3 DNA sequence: TGTGCCAGCAGTTTATCGGGGGCGGGGGACTATGGCTACACCTTC.

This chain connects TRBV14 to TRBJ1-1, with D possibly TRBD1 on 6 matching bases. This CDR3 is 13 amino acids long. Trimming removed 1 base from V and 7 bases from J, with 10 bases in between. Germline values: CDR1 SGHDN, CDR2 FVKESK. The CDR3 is CASSQVGGGEAFF. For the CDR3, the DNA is TGTGCCAGCAGCCAAGTAGGGGGGGGTGAAGCTTTCTTT.

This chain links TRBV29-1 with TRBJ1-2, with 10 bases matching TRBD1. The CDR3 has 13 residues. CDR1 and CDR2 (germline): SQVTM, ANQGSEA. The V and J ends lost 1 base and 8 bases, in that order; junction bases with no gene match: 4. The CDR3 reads CSVEGQGAEGYTF. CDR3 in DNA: TGCAGCGTTGAAGGACAGGGGGCGGAAGGCTACACCTTC.

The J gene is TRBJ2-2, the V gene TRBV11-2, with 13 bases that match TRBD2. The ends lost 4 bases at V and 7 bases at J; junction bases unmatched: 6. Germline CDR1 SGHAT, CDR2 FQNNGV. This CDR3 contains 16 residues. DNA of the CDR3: TGTGCCAGCAGCTCCACTAGCGGGAGGGCCATCGGGGAGCTGTTTTTT. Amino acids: CASSSTSGRAIGELFF.

CDR3 coding DNA: TGCAGCGCTAGCGGGGCCTACGAGCAGTACTTC. Residues: CSASGAYEQYF. The chain joins TRBV29-1 to TRBJ2-7, with TRBD2 identical over 9 bases. This CDR3 spans 11 amino acids. CDR1 and CDR2 (germline): SQVTM, ANQGSEA. Trimming took 7 bases from V and 2 from J; bases not matched to a gene: 0.

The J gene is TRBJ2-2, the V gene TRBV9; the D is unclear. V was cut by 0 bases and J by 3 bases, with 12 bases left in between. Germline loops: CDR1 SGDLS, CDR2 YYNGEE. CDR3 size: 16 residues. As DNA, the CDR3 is TGTGCCAGCAGCGTAGTAGCCATTCCGTACACCGGGGAGCTGTTTTTT. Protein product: CASSVVAIPYTGELFF.

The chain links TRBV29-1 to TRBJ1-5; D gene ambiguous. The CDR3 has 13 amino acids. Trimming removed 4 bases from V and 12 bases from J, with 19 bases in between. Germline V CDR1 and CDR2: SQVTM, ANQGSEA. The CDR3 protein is CSVVVAERGGQHF. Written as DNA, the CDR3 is TGCAGCGTTGTGGTCGCGGAACGGGGAGGCCAGCATTTT.

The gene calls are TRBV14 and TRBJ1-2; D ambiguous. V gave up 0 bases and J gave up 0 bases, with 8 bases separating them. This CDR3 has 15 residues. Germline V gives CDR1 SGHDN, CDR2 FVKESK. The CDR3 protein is CASSQELGANYGYTF. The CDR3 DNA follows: TGTGCCAGCAGCCAAGAATTGGGAGCTAACTATGGCTACACCTTC.

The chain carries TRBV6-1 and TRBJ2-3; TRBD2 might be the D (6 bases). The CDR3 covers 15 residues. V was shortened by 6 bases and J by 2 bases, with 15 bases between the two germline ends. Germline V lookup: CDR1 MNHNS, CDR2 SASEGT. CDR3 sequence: CASSQRRVPTDTQYF. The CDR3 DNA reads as TGTGCCAGCAGCCAAAGGAGGGTCCCCACAGATACGCAGTATTTT.

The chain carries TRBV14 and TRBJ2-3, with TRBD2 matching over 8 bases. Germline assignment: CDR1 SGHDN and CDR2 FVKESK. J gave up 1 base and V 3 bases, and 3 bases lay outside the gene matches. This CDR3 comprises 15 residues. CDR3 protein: CASSQLTSGTDTQYF. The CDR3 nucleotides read TGTGCCAGCAGCCAGTTGACTAGCGGCACAGATACGCAGTATTTT.

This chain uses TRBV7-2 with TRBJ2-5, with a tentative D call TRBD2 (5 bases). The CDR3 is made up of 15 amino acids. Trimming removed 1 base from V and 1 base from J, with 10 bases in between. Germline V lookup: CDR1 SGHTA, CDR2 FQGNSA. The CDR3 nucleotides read TGTGCCAGCAGCTTAGACTGGCGGGCCCAAGAGACCCAGTACTTC. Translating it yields CASSLDWRAQETQYF.